This TCR beta chain was profiled in a study of T-cell reconstitution after alpha-beta-depleted transplantation in children (dated by TCRdb to the mid-2010s). In the study overall: The study quantitatively tracked T-cell immune reconstitution after TCRalphabeta/CD19-depleted allogeneic hematopoietic cell transplantation in children using TCR repertoire profiling.

General conclusions and limits of the study: Apparently early alphabetaT-cell count recovery about two months after transplant reportedly relied on only several hundred rapidly expanded clones derived from non-depleted graft cells. Over subsequent months, a decline in hyperexpanded clone frequencies was noted, and after one year, T-cell counts and TCRbeta diversity were mostly ascribed to newly produced T cells. In some patients, the high TCRbeta diversity seen at day 60 was put down to recipient T cells and intrathymic progenitors that had survived conditioning.

Based on the germline V gene, the CDR1 and CDR2 sequences are MDHEN and SYDVKM. V was cut back by 4 bases and J by 0 bases, leaving a gap of 10 bases between them. There are 15 amino acids in the CDR3, from cysteine to phenylalanine inclusive. The only DNA kept is the CDR3, 45 bases in frame from the first base. The receptor library was made with PCR. The listed sequencing device is Illumina HiSeq 2500. TCR libraries were prepared with molecular barcoding, using unique molecular identifiers to normalize TCRbeta repertoire quantification. The public reads were reprocessed in TCRdb via fastp at Q25 and MiXCR, keeping in-frame beta chains. Records with the same CDR3 protein are collapsed into one entry carrying the most frequent genes and DNA. A total of approximately 3,200 distinct CDR3 sequences appear in this sample, roughly an eighth of them only once. The leading ten clones occupy 65% to 80% of the sample.

In light of the paper, this sample's treatment or condition label describes: allogeneic hematopoietic cell transplantation with graft depleted of TCRalphabeta T cells and CD19 B cells. TCRalphabeta/CD19-depleted allogeneic hematopoietic cell grafts were given to the transplant recipients, all of whom were children. In its sample, this clonotype was seen many times. Its antigen is unknown. No qualities accompany the bases; no much larger clone lies one base away. Sequencing used PBMCs, mostly from graft donor cells, obtained 360 days after TCRalphabeta/CD19-depleted stem cell transplant. The chain couples TRBV28 to TRBJ1-3, with TRBD1 as a weak D call on 5 bases. This clonotype was sampled from a patient aged 2-15 years who had a stem cell transplant for inherited bone marrow failure, so the T cells may come from the graft donor. The CDR3 region has the sequence CASSSSGSSGNTIYF. The DNA sequence is TGTGCCAGCAGTTCGTCAGGGAGCTCTGGAAACACCATATATTTT.